The 8 T cell receptor beta chains below all came from one sample that was sequenced in a study of Ad26.COV2.S vaccination and SARS-CoV-2 variants. Treatment given: around 19 received Ad26.COV2.S at low or high dose, single or two shots; roughly five received placebo; per-sample allocation not given. Samples analyzed were those drawn on day 63 after the first vaccine or placebo injection. TCRdb's copy holds only in-frame clones and misses some; the assay was immunoSEQ multiplex PCR. Of some 250,000 clones listed, roughly 90% are singletons. The specimen was peripheral blood, collected in a trial of Ad26.COV2.S vaccine versus placebo. These receptors were taken from a person aged 18-65 years who received the Ad26.COV2.S COVID-19 vaccine or a placebo.

The J gene is TRBJ2-7, the V gene TRBV19; TRBD1 aligns across 9 bases. This CDR3 contains 14 residues. The germline V gene encodes CDR1 LNHDA and CDR2 SQIVND (reference sequence). J was trimmed by 4 bases and V by 5 bases; bases with no gene match: 6. The CDR3 reads CASSDSGTGYEQYF. For the CDR3, the DNA is TGTGCCAGTAGTGATTCCGGGACAGGGTACGAGCAGTACTTC.

The chain carries TRBV6-5 and TRBJ2-7, with TRBD2 identical over 13 bases. The CDR3 has 13 residues. Germline trimming cut 11 bases from V and 3 bases from J; bases unmatched to any gene: 4. The germline V gene has CDR1 MNHEY and CDR2 SVGAGI. CDR3 in amino acids: CAGRTSGGYEQYF. The CDR3 DNA sequence: TGTGCCGGTCGGACTAGCGGGGGCTACGAGCAGTACTTC.

The chain uses TRBV7-2 and TRBJ2-2; D is perhaps TRBD1 (6 bases). The ends were cut back, 3 bases at V and 1 base at J, with 9 bases in the middle. CDR1 SGHTA and CDR2 FQGNSA come from the germline V gene. The CDR3 length is 15 residues. CDR3 region: CASSLGAVNTGELFF. For the CDR3, the DNA is TGTGCCAGCAGCTTGGGGGCCGTGAACACCGGGGAGCTGTTTTTT.

The chain has TRBV19 and TRBJ2-1, with D tentatively TRBD2 (5 bases). This CDR3 has 16 amino acids. CDR1 LNHDA and CDR2 SQIVND come from the germline V gene (reference sequence). V lost 6 bases and J 3 bases, leaving 18 bases between the germline ends. As DNA, the CDR3 is TGTGCCAGTAGCCAAGACTTTGGCGGGTACTACAATGAGCAGTTCTTC. It encodes CASSQDFGGYYNEQFF.

The count of this clone is one. This chain links TRBV11-3 with TRBJ2-2, with TRBD1 matching over 9 bases. The CDR3 extends over 16 amino acids. The V gene end was trimmed by 4 bases and the J gene end by 4 bases; junction bases not matched to a gene: 7. Germline V CDR1 and CDR2: SGHNT, YENEEA. In DNA form, the CDR3 reads TGTGCCAGCAGCTATCGGACAGGGGCCGGCACCGGGGAGCTGTTTTTT. Translating it yields CASSYRTGAGTGELFF.

This chain joins TRBV10-3 and TRBJ2-7; no definite D call. CDR1 and CDR2 from the germline V gene are ENHRY and SYGVKD. This CDR3 is 14 amino acids long. Trimming shortened V by 6 bases and J by 2 bases, and 14 bases separated the two germline ends. CDR3 protein: CAIRDGGSAYEQYF. The CDR3 coding sequence is TGTGCCATCAGAGACGGTGGTAGTGCCTACGAGCAGTACTTC.

This sequence joins TRBV5-1 and TRBJ1-1, with TRBD1 identical over 9 bases. CDR3 length equals 15 residues. J lost 5 bases, V lost 3 bases, and 8 bases had no gene match. Germline values: CDR1 SGHRS, CDR2 YFSETQ. The CDR3 nucleotides are TGCGCCAGCAGCTCCCTACAGGGGGCTTGGACTGAAGCTTTCTTT. Its protein is CASSSLQGAWTEAFF.

The chain uses TRBV11-2 and TRBJ1-1; no clear D gene. Deletions cut 2 bases from V and 1 base from J, with 8 bases between. The CDR3 is 14 amino acids. Germline CDR1 reads SGHAT; CDR2 reads FQNNGV. CDR3: CASSLYGSNTEAFF. Written as DNA, the CDR3 is TGTGCCAGCAGCTTATACGGCTCGAACACTGAAGCTTTCTTT.